These 11 T cell receptor beta chains came from one sample sequenced in a study of OX40 agonist ivuxolimab in advanced cancers. TCRdb's table, derived via immunoSEQ multiplex PCR, lists solely in-frame clones and lacks some. The table includes fewer than 85,000 clones, about nine tenths detected once. The starting material was CD4+ or CD8+ T cells sorted from blood, obtained in a trial of the OX40 agonist ivuxolimab. These receptors came from an adult with an advanced solid tumor such as melanoma, head and neck, liver or kidney cancer.

The gene calls are TRBV5-1 and TRBJ1-1; 9 positions agree with TRBD1. Per germline, CDR1 SGHRS and CDR2 YFSETQ. The CDR3 runs 15 residues. Trimming at V came to 4 bases and at J to 3 bases, leaving 7 bases not matched to a gene. The CDR3 DNA reads TGCGCCAGCAGCATCTCGGGACAGGGCGACACTGAAGCTTTCTTT. Translating it yields CASSISGQGDTEAFF. Using reference TRBV5-1 and TRBJ1-1 for the parts outside the CDR3, the full variable domain is KAGVTQTPRYLIKTRGQQVTLSCSPISGHRSVSWYQQTPGQGLQFLFEYFSETQRNKGNFPGRFSGRQFSNSRSEMNVSTLELGDSALYLCASSISGQGDTEAFFGQGTRLTVV.

The V and J genes are TRBV19 and TRBJ1-1; possible D gene TRBD1, 6 bases. V lost 3 bases and J 4 bases, leaving 12 bases between the germline ends. Per the germline V gene, CDR1 is LNHDA and CDR2 is SQIVND (reference sequence). The CDR3 covers 14 residues. The DNA of the CDR3 is TGTGCCAGTAGTATTAAGGGGGAAGGCACTGAAGCTTTCTTT. This codes for CASSIKGEGTEAFF.

J is TRBJ2-2 and V is TRBV7-9; no definite D call. In germline, CDR1 is SEHNR, CDR2 FQNEAQ (reference sequence). CDR3 length equals 19 residues. CDR3 in amino acids: CVTSTIRNQNVGGTGELFF. The CDR3 DNA sequence: TGTGTCACCAGCACCATACGAAACCAGAACGTGGGTGGCACCGGGGAGCTGTTTTTT.

This chain connects TRBV27 to TRBJ2-3; D unresolved. CDR1 and CDR2 from the germline V gene are MNHEY and SMNVEV (reference sequence). CDR3 size: 14 residues. V lost 2 bases, J lost 0 bases, and 6 bases lay in between. CDR3 DNA: TGTGCCAGCAGTTTACTGACTAGCACAGATACGCAGTATTTT. Protein sequence: CASSLLTSTDTQYF.

This clone was detected once. The V call is TRBV6-5, the J call TRBJ1-2, with a tentative D call TRBD1 (5 bases). This CDR3 region has 14 residues. Between the trimmed V and J ends, which lost 3 bases and 2 bases, there was a span of 10 bases. The germline V gene encodes CDR1 MNHEY and CDR2 SVGAGI. The CDR3: CASSYTRDNYGYTF. CDR3 in DNA: TGTGCCAGCAGTTATACACGGGACAACTATGGCTACACCTTC.

This sequence joins TRBV5-1 and TRBJ1-5, with 9 bases identical to TRBD1. The CDR3 has 16 residues. V was clipped by 2 bases and J by 5 bases; unmatched bases: 8. CDR1 is SGHRS, CDR2 YFSETQ, per germline. CDR3 in DNA: TGCGCCAGCAGCTTAACAGGACAGGGGCATGATCAGCCCCAGCATTTT. It specifies CASSLTGQGHDQPQHF. Drawing the rest from reference TRBV5-1 and TRBJ1-5, the complete variable domain is KAGVTQTPRYLIKTRGQQVTLSCSPISGHRSVSWYQQTPGQGLQFLFEYFSETQRNKGNFPGRFSGRQFSNSRSEMNVSTLELGDSALYLCASSLTGQGHDQPQHFGDGTRLSIL.

The J gene is TRBJ1-1, the V gene TRBV7-2, with no clear D. Germline values: CDR1 SGHTA, CDR2 FQGNSA. The V gene lost 3 bases and the J gene lost 2 bases, with 10 bases spanning the gap. The CDR3 is 14 residues long. The DNA of the CDR3 is TGTGCCAGCAGCTTCCCGGAGGGAAACACTGAAGCTTTCTTT. As protein: CASSFPEGNTEAFF.

The rearrangement joins TRBV19 to TRBJ1-5; the D is unclear. The CDR3 is 14 residues long. CDR1 is LNHDA and CDR2 is SQIVND in the germline V gene (reference sequence). The ends were cut back, 2 bases at V and 7 bases at J, with 12 bases in the middle. The CDR3 reads CASSILQEAQPQHF. The CDR3 DNA sequence: TGTGCCAGTAGTATACTTCAGGAGGCCCAGCCCCAGCATTTT.

This clone occurred a few times. V is TRBV28 and J is TRBJ1-1; D perhaps matches TRBD1 (6 bases). The CDR3 is 13 amino acids. With 4 bases removed from V and 10 bases from J, the gap between germline ends came to 16 bases. Germline CDR1 reads MDHEN; CDR2 reads SYDVKM. CDR3 in amino acids: CASSSGTTSAAFF. The CDR3 nucleotides read TGTGCCAGCAGTTCAGGGACAACCTCTGCAGCTTTCTTT.

The gene calls are TRBV27 and TRBJ2-7; the D call may be TRBD1 or TRBD2 (6 bases each). V gave up 6 bases and J gave up 3 bases, with 18 bases separating them. Germline V CDR1 and CDR2: MNHEY, SMNVEV (reference sequence). This CDR3 has 15 residues. The CDR3 here is CASRSRQEGGYEQYF. The CDR3, as DNA: TGTGCCAGCAGGTCAAGACAGGAGGGCGGCTACGAGCAGTACTTC.

This chain connects TRBV10-3 to TRBJ2-1; 7 bases are shared with TRBD1. CDR1 is ENHRY, CDR2 SYGVKD, per germline. Trimming removed 3 bases from V and 1 base from J; junction bases left unmatched: 0. This CDR3 contains 14 residues. The CDR3, as DNA: TGTGCCATCAGTGACAGGGGGTCCTACAATGAGCAGTTCTTC. Amino acid sequence: CAISDRGSYNEQFF.